This TCR beta chain was recorded in a study of shared clonotypes between healthy human individuals. The table came from immunoSEQ multiplex PCR; TCRdb's copy has only in-frame clones and leaves some out. The sample yields some 980,000 clones, around three quarters seen once. CDR1 SGHRS and CDR2 YFSETQ come from the germline V gene. The J segment lost 8 bases and the V segment lost 3 bases, leaving 3 bases of the junction unmatched. The length of the CDR3 is 14 residues. The chain is built from TRBV5-1 and TRBJ1-6; 9 positions match TRBD1. The sequence came from a man aged 18 to 29 in good health. The sample consisted of memory CD4+ T cells sorted from blood. The subset: CD45RA-negative fraction. DNA of the CDR3: TGCGCCAGCAGCTGGACAGGGGTCGATTCACCCCTCCACTTT. Residues: CASSWTGVDSPLHF.